The following is a T cell receptor (beta chain) sequence with its context. The antigen is undetermined. Production of TCR cDNA was by 5'RACE template switching, which also added a universal primer site and UMIs. TCRdb independently ran MiXCR on the 5' RACE reads; one entry per CDR3 protein. Of over 300,000 distinct CDR3 sequences in the sample, roughly 4.3% were seen once. These data originate in a study of T cells after yellow fever vaccination. Study-wide background: Fractions containing few cells were prepared with SMART-Seq v4 Ultra Low Input.

V dropped 11 bases and J dropped 6; count of bases not matched to a gene: 12. Germline V CDR1 and CDR2: SGHTA, FQGNSA. The CDR3 has 14 amino acids. Broader study findings: Boosting was followed by the reappearance of most primary-vaccination clones (just under 98% CD4, under 90% CD8).

The specimen was PBMCs, collected 5 days after the yellow fever booster vaccination. The source of this sequence is a man in his late teens or twenties who received the YFV17D yellow fever vaccine. This chain connects TRBV7-2 to TRBJ2-3; the match to TRBD2 covers 9 bases. The CDR3 spells CASRQAGGGDTQYF. The CDR3 nucleotides read TGTGCCTCCCGCCAAGCGGGGGGCGGGGATACGCAGTATTTT.